This passage covers 5 T cell receptor beta chains from one sample sequenced in a study of ipilimumab plus nivolumab after autologous stem cell transplantation. Sequenced by immunoSEQ multiplex PCR; TCRdb stores in-frame clones only, minus some. The sample consists of over 80,000 clones, nearly 85% of them appearing once. The starting material was PBMCs, obtained in a trial of ipilimumab plus nivolumab as post-transplant consolidation. These receptors were collected from a male donor with diffuse large B-cell lymphoma.

V usage is TRBV4-1 and J usage is TRBJ2-7; 14 bases map to TRBD2. There are 16 residues in the CDR3. The ends lost 4 bases at V and 4 bases at J; junction bases unmatched: 6. CDR1 is MGHRA and CDR2 is YSYEKL in the germline V gene. Written as DNA, the CDR3 is TGCGCCAGCAGCCGGGGGGGACTAGCGGGAGATTACGAGCAGTACTTC. Residues: CASSRGGLAGDYEQYF.

V and J are TRBV18 and TRBJ1-1; D remains unclear. Trimming removed 1 base at V and 11 bases at J, with 8 bases between. The CDR3 covers 11 residues. Germline V CDR1 and CDR2: KGHSH, LQKENI. The CDR3 reads CASSPQRGAFF. CDR3 bases: TGTGCCAGCTCACCACAAAGAGGGGCTTTCTTT.

This chain uses TRBV25-1 with TRBJ2-1; 9 bases align to TRBD2. Germline CDR1 is MGHDK and CDR2 is SYGVNS. V trimming: 6 bases; J trimming: 4 bases; junction bases outside the gene matches: 7. The length of the CDR3 is 15 residues. The CDR3 sequence: CASRGAGGVYNEQFF. CDR3 sequence (DNA): TGTGCCAGCAGGGGAGCGGGGGGAGTATACAATGAGCAGTTCTTC.

This chain connects TRBV25-1 to TRBJ1-6, with 9 nucleotides matching TRBD1. CDR3 size: 14 residues. The germline gives CDR1 MGHDK, CDR2 SYGVNS. V gave up 6 bases and J gave up 7 bases; unmatched junction bases: 4. CDR3 protein: CASRAGTGNSPLHF. As DNA, the CDR3 is TGTGCCAGCAGGGCCGGGACAGGGAATTCACCCCTCCACTTT. The full variable domain, in which reference TRBV25-1 and TRBJ1-6 provide the parts outside the CDR3, is EADIYQTPRYLVIGTGKKITLECSQTMGHDKMYWYQQDPGMELHLIHYSYGVNSTEKGDLSSESTVSRIRTEHFPLTLESARPSHTSQYLCASRAGTGNSPLHFGNGTRLTVT.

The chain links TRBV25-1 to TRBJ1-4; TRBD1 is a possible D gene (6 bases). The CDR3 is made up of 16 amino acids. The V end was cut by 3 bases, the J end by 5 bases, with 16 bases between. Germline V CDR1 and CDR2: MGHDK, SYGVNS. CDR3 protein: CASSDPYRDGNEKLFF. The CDR3 coding sequence is TGTGCCAGCAGTGATCCCTACAGGGACGGGAATGAAAAACTGTTTTTT.